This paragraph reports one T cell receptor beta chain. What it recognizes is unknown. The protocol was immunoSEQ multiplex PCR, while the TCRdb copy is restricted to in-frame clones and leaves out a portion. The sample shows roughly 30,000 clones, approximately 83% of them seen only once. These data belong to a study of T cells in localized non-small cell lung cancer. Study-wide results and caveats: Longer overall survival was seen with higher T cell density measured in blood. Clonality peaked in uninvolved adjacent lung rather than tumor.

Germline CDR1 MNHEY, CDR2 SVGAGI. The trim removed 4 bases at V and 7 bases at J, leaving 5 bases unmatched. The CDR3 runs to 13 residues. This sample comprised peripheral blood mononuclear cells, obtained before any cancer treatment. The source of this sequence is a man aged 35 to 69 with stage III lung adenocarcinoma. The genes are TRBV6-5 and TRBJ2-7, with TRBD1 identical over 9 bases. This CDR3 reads CASSWGQGWEQYF. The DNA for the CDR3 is TGTGCCAGCAGTTGGGGACAGGGATGGGAGCAGTACTTC.